This TCR beta chain was sequenced in a study of Ad26.COV2.S vaccination and SARS-CoV-2 variants. Study summary: The trial was COV1001 and the donor's arm was Ad26.COV2.S.

Treatment in this sample: approximately 18 received Ad26.COV2.S at low or high dose, single or two shots; about 5 received placebo; per-sample allocation not given. Material that was analyzed had been drawn on day 63 after the first vaccine or placebo injection. It was Wuhan-strain SARS-CoV-2 spike that the Ad26 vaccine vector expressed. Sequenced by immunoSEQ multiplex PCR; TCRdb stores in-frame clones only, minus some. Among about 350,000 clones, 86% were seen once, and the ten largest hold around 10%. The sample consisted of peripheral blood, taken in a trial of Ad26.COV2.S vaccine versus placebo. The receptor's source is a person aged 18 to 65 who received the Ad26.COV2.S COVID-19 vaccine or a placebo.

CDR3 sequence: CASRDRYNEQFF. In nucleotides, the CDR3 is TGTGCCAGTCGGGACAGGTACAATGAGCAGTTCTTC. This chain joins TRBV19 and TRBJ2-1, with 8 bases matching TRBD1. This CDR3 has 12 residues. CDR1 and CDR2 from the germline V gene are LNHDA and SQIVND (reference sequence). V was pared by 8 bases and J by 4 bases, with 1 base of the junction left unmatched.